This TCR beta chain was sequenced in a study of breast tumors, draining lymph nodes, adjacent tissues. TCRdb analysed the multiplex PCR reads with MiXCR anew, one entry per CDR3 protein. The sample holds 25,000 or so distinct CDR3 sequences, around 25% seen once. This clonotype was recorded many times. The sample consisted of breast tumor tissue. The TCR originated in a female donor with breast cancer. Some clones in this sample may be carry-over from other donors' samples.

This CDR3 reads CASSFDPFTDTQYF. The CDR3 nucleotides read TGTGCCAGCAGCTTTGACCCTTTCACAGATACGCAGTATTTT. V and J are TRBV9 and TRBJ2-3; D call uncertain. V was pared by 4 bases and J by 2 bases, with 11 bases between. The CDR3 is 14 residues long. The germline gives CDR1 SGDLS, CDR2 YYNGEE.